Listed below are T cell receptor beta chains from one sample, sequenced in a study of CD8+ T cells in alopecia areata. Here immunoSEQ multiplex PCR was the method, and the copy in TCRdb shows in-frame clones only, minus some. In the table there are 100,000 to 150,000 clones, around 50% of which are singletons. Sequenced: NKG2D-low CD8+ T cells sorted from blood. The receptors stem from a human donor with alopecia areata. The CDR3 runs from the conserved cysteine through the conserved F or W. D genes are given only for firm matches. Only some rows state a clone size, as once, few, many or a class for expanded clones.

v_call: TRBV27; j_call: TRBJ2-2; clone_size: NA; d_call: NA; cdr3_aa: CASSSNTGELFF; cdr3_nt: TGTGCCAGCAGTTCAAACACCGGGGAGCTGTTTTTT
v_call: TRBV6-1; j_call: TRBJ2-5; clone_size: NA; d_call: NA; cdr3_aa: CASSDGAGTQETQYF; cdr3_nt: TGTGCCAGCAGTGATGGGGCGGGAACCCAAGAGACCCAGTACTTC
v_call: TRBV5-6; j_call: TRBJ2-7; clone_size: NA; d_call: TRBD2; cdr3_aa: CASSFFLSGDSSYEQYF; cdr3_nt: TGTGCCAGCAGCTTCTTCCTGAGCGGGGACTCCTCCTACGAGCAGTACTTC
v_call: TRBV27; j_call: TRBJ2-5; clone_size: few; d_call: NA; cdr3_aa: CASGPGGQETQYF; cdr3_nt: TGTGCCAGCGGGCCCGGGGGACAAGAGACCCAGTACTTC
v_call: TRBV28; j_call: TRBJ2-1; clone_size: few; d_call: NA; cdr3_aa: CASSLSGNYNEQFF; cdr3_nt: TGTGCCAGCAGTTTATCCGGGAATTACAATGAGCAGTTCTTC
v_call: TRBV29-1; j_call: TRBJ2-2; clone_size: NA; d_call: NA; cdr3_aa: CSVETATGELFF; cdr3_nt: TGCAGCGTTGAGACAGCCACCGGGGAGCTGTTTTTT
v_call: TRBV29-1; j_call: TRBJ2-7; clone_size: NA; d_call: TRBD2; cdr3_aa: CSVEAASGGSYEQYF; cdr3_nt: TGCAGCGTTGAAGCGGCTAGCGGGGGATCCTACGAGCAGTACTTC
v_call: TRBV29-1; j_call: TRBJ1-2; clone_size: few; d_call: NA; cdr3_aa: CSVPLTVGHGYTF; cdr3_nt: TGCAGCGTTCCCTTGACTGTTGGGCATGGCTACACCTTC
v_call: TRBV29-1; j_call: TRBJ1-1; clone_size: few; d_call: TRBD1; cdr3_aa: CSVSLGQEHTEAFF; cdr3_nt: TGCAGCGTGTCCTTGGGACAGGAGCACACTGAAGCTTTCTTT
v_call: TRBV30; j_call: TRBJ2-1; clone_size: few; d_call: NA; cdr3_aa: CVALGSYNEQFF; cdr3_nt: TGTGTCGCCCTCGGCTCCTACAATGAGCAGTTCTTC
v_call: TRBV7-9; j_call: TRBJ1-4; clone_size: few; d_call: NA; cdr3_aa: CASSFGGKLFF; cdr3_nt: TGTGCCAGCAGCTTCGGCGGAAAACTGTTTTTT
v_call: TRBV29-1; j_call: TRBJ2-1; clone_size: NA; d_call: NA; cdr3_aa: CSASTRPYNEQFF; cdr3_nt: TGCAGCGCCTCCACTAGACCCTACAATGAGCAGTTCTTC
v_call: TRBV29-1; j_call: TRBJ2-5; clone_size: NA; d_call: TRBD2; cdr3_aa: CSVVFLTSGSGGQETQYF; cdr3_nt: TGCAGCGTTGTGTTTCTGACTAGCGGGAGTGGGGGCCAAGAGACCCAGTACTTC
v_call: TRBV7-9; j_call: TRBJ2-3; clone_size: NA; d_call: NA; cdr3_aa: CASSGEDTQYF; cdr3_nt: TGTGCCAGCAGCGGAGAAGATACGCAGTATTTT
v_call: TRBV29-1; j_call: TRBJ2-7; clone_size: NA; d_call: TRBD1; cdr3_aa: CSVEARGSYEQYF; cdr3_nt: TGCAGCGTTGAAGCCAGGGGGTCCTACGAGCAGTACTTC
v_call: TRBV4-1; j_call: TRBJ2-3; clone_size: few; d_call: NA; cdr3_aa: CASSTEDTQYF; cdr3_nt: TGCGCCAGCAGCACCGAAGATACGCAGTATTTT
v_call: TRBV29-1; j_call: TRBJ2-5; clone_size: few; d_call: TRBD2; cdr3_aa: CSVATYGTREETQYF; cdr3_nt: TGCAGCGTAGCTACCTATGGGACTAGGGAAGAGACCCAGTACTTC
v_call: TRBV13; j_call: TRBJ2-7; clone_size: NA; d_call: NA; cdr3_aa: CASSLVGGRYEQYF; cdr3_nt: TGTGCCAGCAGCTTAGTAGGGGGGCGATACGAGCAGTACTTC
v_call: TRBV29-1; j_call: TRBJ2-5; clone_size: NA; d_call: NA; cdr3_aa: CSVEGLRGQETQYF; cdr3_nt: TGCAGCGTTGAGGGCCTTAGGGGCCAAGAGACCCAGTACTTC
v_call: TRBV7-9; j_call: TRBJ1-3; clone_size: NA; d_call: NA; cdr3_aa: CASSTTGSGNTIYF; cdr3_nt: TGTGCCAGCAGCACCACAGGGTCCGGAAACACCATATATTTT
v_call: TRBV29-1; j_call: TRBJ2-1; clone_size: few; d_call: TRBD1; cdr3_aa: CSGDGTGGSDEQFF; cdr3_nt: TGCAGCGGCGACGGGACAGGGGGATCCGATGAGCAGTTCTTC
v_call: TRBV11-2; j_call: TRBJ2-5; clone_size: NA; d_call: NA; cdr3_aa: CASSALSLTQYF; cdr3_nt: TGTGCCAGCAGCGCCCTTTCCTTGACCCAGTACTTC
v_call: TRBV19; j_call: TRBJ2-1; clone_size: few; d_call: NA; cdr3_aa: CASNRDGDYNEQFF; cdr3_nt: TGTGCCAGTAACCGGGACGGAGACTACAATGAGCAGTTCTTC
v_call: TRBV20-1; j_call: TRBJ1-2; clone_size: few; d_call: NA; cdr3_aa: CSARAGGYTF; cdr3_nt: TGCAGTGCTAGGGCGGGTGGCTACACCTTC
v_call: TRBV28; j_call: TRBJ2-7; clone_size: NA; d_call: NA; cdr3_aa: CASSAGIHEQYF; cdr3_nt: TGTGCCAGCAGTGCAGGGATCCACGAGCAGTACTTC
v_call: TRBV29-1; j_call: TRBJ2-3; clone_size: few; d_call: NA; cdr3_aa: CSVESQNTDTQYF; cdr3_nt: TGCAGCGTTGAGTCACAGAACACAGATACGCAGTATTTT
v_call: TRBV29-1; j_call: TRBJ1-2; clone_size: few; d_call: NA; cdr3_aa: CSVDNKGNYGYTF; cdr3_nt: TGCAGCGTGGATAACAAGGGGAACTATGGCTACACCTTC
v_call: TRBV11-3; j_call: TRBJ2-7; clone_size: NA; d_call: NA; cdr3_aa: CASSLAVQAF; cdr3_nt: TGTGCCAGCAGCTTAGCGGTACAGGCCTTC
v_call: TRBV29-1; j_call: TRBJ2-5; clone_size: NA; d_call: NA; cdr3_aa: CSVEDPETQYF; cdr3_nt: TGCAGCGTTGAAGATCCCGAGACCCAGTACTTC
v_call: TRBV21-1; j_call: TRBJ2-7; clone_size: NA; d_call: NA; cdr3_aa: CASSNDRSPWDEQYF; cdr3_nt: TGTGCCAGCAGCAATGACCGTAGCCCTTGGGACGAGCAGTACTTC
v_call: TRBV25-1; j_call: TRBJ1-1; clone_size: few; d_call: NA; cdr3_aa: CASRGYTEAFF; cdr3_nt: TGTGCCAGCAGAGGGTACACTGAAGCTTTCTTT
v_call: TRBV30; j_call: TRBJ1-2; clone_size: once; d_call: TRBD1; cdr3_aa: CAWISRTGFDYGYTF; cdr3_nt: TGTGCCTGGATTTCTCGGACAGGGTTCGACTATGGCTACACCTTC
v_call: TRBV5-1; j_call: TRBJ2-5; clone_size: NA; d_call: NA; cdr3_aa: CASSLVGYQETQYF; cdr3_nt: TGCGCCAGCAGCTTGGTTGGCTACCAAGAGACCCAGTACTTC
v_call: TRBV27; j_call: TRBJ2-5; clone_size: once; d_call: NA; cdr3_aa: CASSLSFQGGETQYF; cdr3_nt: TGTGCCAGCAGTTTATCGTTTCAGGGCGGGGAGACCCAGTACTTC
v_call: TRBV10-3; j_call: TRBJ2-5; clone_size: NA; d_call: TRBD2; cdr3_aa: CAISAPPGLGQETQYF; cdr3_nt: TGTGCCATCAGTGCACCTCCGGGACTAGGCCAAGAGACCCAGTACTTC
v_call: TRBV4-1; j_call: TRBJ2-7; clone_size: NA; d_call: TRBD1; cdr3_aa: CASSPGQGNSYEQYF; cdr3_nt: TGCGCCAGCAGCCCCGGACAGGGGAACTCCTACGAGCAGTACTTC
v_call: TRBV29-1; j_call: TRBJ2-1; clone_size: few; d_call: NA; cdr3_aa: CSDGQYGFF; cdr3_nt: TGCAGCGATGGACAATATGGATTCTTC
v_call: TRBV28; j_call: TRBJ1-5; clone_size: few; d_call: NA; cdr3_aa: CASTRTYSNQPQHF; cdr3_nt: TGTGCCAGCACCCGTACTTATAGCAATCAGCCCCAGCATTTT
v_call: TRBV29-1; j_call: TRBJ2-1; clone_size: NA; d_call: TRBD2; cdr3_aa: CSVEDLSWEGRYNEQFF; cdr3_nt: TGCAGCGTTGAAGATCTTAGCTGGGAGGGACGGTACAATGAGCAGTTCTTC
v_call: TRBV29-1; j_call: TRBJ1-1; clone_size: NA; d_call: NA; cdr3_aa: CSVEGGSNTEAFF; cdr3_nt: TGCAGCGTTGAGGGGGGAAGTAACACTGAAGCTTTCTTT
v_call: TRBV27; j_call: TRBJ2-5; clone_size: NA; d_call: NA; cdr3_aa: CASSGRLDKQETQYF; cdr3_nt: TGTGCCAGCAGTGGGCGTCTGGACAAGCAAGAGACCCAGTACTTC
v_call: TRBV29-1; j_call: TRBJ2-7; clone_size: NA; d_call: NA; cdr3_aa: CSVGGGQLSYEQYF; cdr3_nt: TGCAGCGTCGGAGGGGGACAACTCTCCTACGAGCAGTACTTC
v_call: TRBV28; j_call: TRBJ2-7; clone_size: few; d_call: NA; cdr3_aa: CASRGLAGEQYF; cdr3_nt: TGTGCCAGCAGAGGACTGGCGGGCGAGCAGTACTTC
v_call: TRBV7-9; j_call: TRBJ2-2; clone_size: few; d_call: NA; cdr3_aa: CASSPAGTGELFF; cdr3_nt: TGTGCCAGCAGCCCGGCGGGCACCGGGGAGCTGTTTTTT